These 25 T cell receptor beta chains share one sample of origin, sequenced in a study of identical twins. MiXCR, applied by TCRdb to the 5' RACE reads, yields one record per CDR3 protein. Among 1.5 million to 2 million distinct CDR3 sequences listed, around 29% were seen once. The source material was cord blood. These receptors were obtained from a newborn girl in good health.

The CDR3, as DNA: TGCAGTGCTAGAGATCGGGCCGGGAACTATGGCTACACCTTC. Its protein product is CSARDRAGNYGYTF. The chain couples TRBV20-1 to TRBJ1-2, with no clear D. The germline gives CDR1 DFQATT, CDR2 SNEGSKA (reference sequence). The CDR3 covers 14 residues. Trimming cost V 0 bases and J 2 bases, with 10 bases left between them.

The chain recombines TRBV9 with TRBJ1-2; TRBD1 agrees at 7 bases. Germline trimming cut 6 bases from V and 3 bases from J; bases unmatched to any gene: 8. Germline lookup yields CDR1 SGDLS and CDR2 YYNGEE. CDR3 length equals 14 residues. As DNA, the CDR3 is TGTGCCAGCACAAGACAGGGTAACGACTATGGCTACACCTTC. This sequence encodes CASTRQGNDYGYTF.

In this sample, this clonotype turned up a few times. This chain uses TRBV7-6 with TRBJ2-1; 7 bases line up with TRBD1. The germline V gene has CDR1 SGHVS and CDR2 FNYEAQ. The ends lost 4 bases at V and 7 bases at J; junction bases unmatched: 7. The CDR3 spans 14 residues. The CDR3 DNA is TGTGCCAGCAGCTCCTTAGCCAGGGGGAATGAGCAGTTCTTC. Translated, it gives CASSSLARGNEQFF.

This clonotype was counted between two and nine times. The chain links TRBV3-1 to TRBJ2-3; 13 nucleotides line up with TRBD2. Looked up from germline, CDR1 is LGHDT and CDR2 is YNNKEL (reference sequence). The CDR3 has 16 amino acids. V lost 4 bases to trimming and J lost 3 bases; unmatched junction nucleotides: 4. As DNA, the CDR3 is TGTGCCAGCAGCCGAACTAGCGGGGGGGGTACAGATACGCAGTATTTT. This sequence encodes CASSRTSGGGTDTQYF.

The chain combines TRBV14 with TRBJ1-1; TRBD1 matches at 9 bases. Germline CDR1 SGHDN, CDR2 FVKESK. This CDR3 spans 14 amino acids. V was pared by 7 bases and J by 2 bases, with 5 bases of the junction left unmatched. This chain's CDR3 is CASTLGQGNTEAFF. The CDR3 region has the DNA TGTGCCAGCACCTTGGGACAGGGCAACACTGAAGCTTTCTTT.

This clonotype appeared a few times. The chain joins TRBV11-3 to TRBJ2-3; 9 bases match TRBD2. The J segment lost 4 bases and the V segment lost 4 bases, leaving 9 bases of the junction unmatched. The CDR3 is 16 amino acids. The germline CDR1 and CDR2 sequences are SGHNT and YENEEA. The CDR3 region is CASSSARAGGPDTQYF. For the CDR3, the DNA is TGTGCCAGCAGCTCCGCTCGAGCGGGAGGACCAGATACGCAGTATTTT. The variable domain in full, completed from reference TRBV11-3 and TRBJ2-3, reads EAGVVQSPRYKIIEKKQPVAFWCNPISGHNTLYWYLQNLGQGPELLIRYENEEAVDDSQLPKDRFSAERLKGVDSTLKIQPAELGDSAVYLCASSSARAGGPDTQYFGPGTRLTVL.

The chain combines TRBV29-1 with TRBJ2-7, with 12 bases fitting TRBD1. Germline loops: CDR1 SQVTM, CDR2 ANQGSEA. V trimming: 6 bases; J trimming: 6 bases; junction bases outside the gene matches: 3. The CDR3 loop spans 12 amino acids. This CDR3 reads CSVGTGGAEQYF. Written as DNA, the CDR3 is TGCAGCGTCGGGACAGGGGGCGCCGAGCAGTACTTC.

This clonotype was detected only a few times. The chain is built from TRBV20-1 and TRBJ2-7, with TRBD1 matching over 8 bases. Trimming cost V 6 bases and J 2 bases; bases outside gene matches: 6. The CDR3 length is 13 residues. The germline V gene encodes CDR1 DFQATT and CDR2 SNEGSKA (reference sequence). CDR3 loop: CSALLDRAYEQYF. The CDR3, as DNA: TGCAGTGCCCTACTGGACAGGGCCTACGAGCAGTACTTC.

V gene TRBV5-6 combines with J gene TRBJ2-5, with TRBD2 identical over 13 bases. The CDR3 is 16 amino acids. CDR1 SGHDT and CDR2 YYEEEE come from the germline V gene. The V gene end was trimmed by 6 bases and the J gene end by 11 bases; junction bases not matched to a gene: 16. Here the CDR3 DNA reads TGTGCCAGCACCGGACTAGCGGGAGCGAGGGACAATGAGCAGTACTTC. Translated, it gives CASTGLAGARDNEQYF.

This clonotype was recorded many times. The rearrangement joins TRBV10-1 to TRBJ2-5; D is unclear. From germline, CDR1 is WNHNN and CDR2 SYGVQD (reference sequence). The CDR3 length is 14 residues. V was trimmed by 0 bases and J by 2 bases, leaving 7 bases between them. The CDR3 DNA sequence: TGCGCCAGCAGTGAGTCCCCGGTACAAGAGACCCAGTACTTC. Protein: CASSESPVQETQYF.

This chain joins TRBV5-1 and TRBJ1-1; tentatively, D is TRBD1 (6 bases). The CDR3 consists of 14 residues. The germline V and J ends were trimmed by 0 bases and 4 bases, with 10 bases remaining between them. Germline CDR1 reads SGHRS; CDR2 reads YFSETQ. CDR3: CASSLAGASTEAFF. CDR3 DNA sequence: TGCGCCAGCAGCTTGGCAGGGGCGAGCACTGAAGCTTTCTTT.

This clonotype occurred a few times. The chain employs TRBV14 and TRBJ1-1, with D unclear. Germline V gives CDR1 SGHDN, CDR2 FVKESK. V was shortened by 8 bases and J by 3 bases, with 13 bases between the two germline ends. The CDR3 sequence is 13 residues long. CDR3 DNA sequence: TGTGCCAGCCGATGGACTTCCCACACTGAAGCTTTCTTT. It encodes CASRWTSHTEAFF. Supplemented by reference TRBV14 and TRBJ1-1, the full variable domain reads EAGVTQFPSHSVIEKGQTVTLRCDPISGHDNLYWYRRVMGKEIKFLLHFVKESKQDESGMPNNRFLAERTGGTYSTLKVQPAELEDSGVYFCASRWTSHTEAFFGQGTRLTVV.

The chain recombines TRBV18 with TRBJ2-7, with TRBD1 matching over 10 bases. After removal of 5 bases from V and 3 bases from J, the junction contained 7 bases not matched to a gene. Germline V gene sequence: CDR1 KGHSH, CDR2 LQKENI. The CDR3 covers 15 residues. Here the CDR3 reads CASSSKRDRGYEQYF. DNA for the CDR3: TGTGCCAGCTCAAGCAAACGGGACAGGGGCTACGAGCAGTACTTC.

This clonotype was recorded a few times. The CDR3 DNA reads as TGTGCCAGCAGTTTATGGAAAGGGGGAGACGAAAAACTGTTTTTT. Amino acids: CASSLWKGGDEKLFF. The chain employs TRBV12-3 or TRBV12-4 and TRBJ1-4; possible D gene TRBD1, 6 bases. There are 15 residues in the CDR3. Trimming took off 2 bases at V and 8 bases at J, with 15 bases between the two ends.

This clonotype was recorded at least ten times. V gene TRBV28 combines with J gene TRBJ2-7; 9 bases are shared with TRBD1. The CDR3 extends over 14 amino acids. V trimming: 6 bases; J trimming: 4 bases; junction bases outside the gene matches: 7. Germline V lookup: CDR1 MDHEN, CDR2 SYDVKM. DNA for the CDR3: TGTGCCAGCAGAGATACAGGGGGCAGTTACGAGCAGTACTTC. Encoded protein: CASRDTGGSYEQYF. The full variable domain, with the rest looked up from reference TRBV28 and TRBJ2-7, is DVKVTQSSRYLVKRTGEKVFLECVQDMDHENMFWYRQDPGLGLRLIYFSYDVKMKEKGDIPEGYSVSREKKERFSLILESASTNQTSMYLCASRDTGGSYEQYFGPGTRLTVT.

This clonotype was seen a handful of times. This chain links TRBV13 with TRBJ2-7; D possibly uses TRBD1 or TRBD2 (6 bases each). The V gene's germline CDR1 is PRHDT and CDR2 FYEKMQ (reference sequence). The V gene lost 6 bases and the J gene lost 2 bases, with 14 bases spanning the gap. This CDR3 has 14 residues. CDR3 region: CASRRKGGPYEQYF. The CDR3 DNA is TGTGCCAGCAGACGTAAGGGGGGCCCCTACGAGCAGTACTTC.

This clonotype has ten or more counts. The J gene is TRBJ2-3, the V gene TRBV28; 9 bases agree with TRBD2. Germline values: CDR1 MDHEN, CDR2 SYDVKM. Trimming took 8 bases from V and 2 from J; bases not matched to a gene: 5. CDR3 length: 14 residues. This CDR3 reads CASSSGAFTDTQYF. The CDR3 region has the DNA TGTGCCAGCTCTAGCGGGGCGTTCACAGATACGCAGTATTTT.

In its sample, this clonotype was seen a few times. The rearrangement joins TRBV6-1 to TRBJ2-1, with 7 bases fitting TRBD2. The V gene end was trimmed by 6 bases and the J gene end by 0 bases; junction bases not matched to a gene: 5. This CDR3 has 15 amino acids. Germline loops: CDR1 MNHNS, CDR2 SASEGT. The CDR3 nucleotides read TGTGCCAGCAGCCCCAGCGGGATCTCCTACAATGAGCAGTTCTTC. Its protein is CASSPSGISYNEQFF.

The chain couples TRBV21-1 to TRBJ1-6. TRBV21-1 is an annotated pseudogene. The CDR3 length is 18 residues. The CDR3 DNA is TGTGCCAGCAGCAAAGGCGGCAGTTCGAGCTCCTATAATTCACCCCTCCACTTT. Translating it yields CASSKGGSSSSYNSPLHF.

The chain combines TRBV6-6 with TRBJ2-1; tentative D call: TRBD2 (7 bases). Germline V gene data show CDR1 as MNHNY and CDR2 as SVGAGI (reference sequence). V lost 5 bases, J lost 9 bases, and 20 bases lay in between. This CDR3 has 15 amino acids. CDR3 protein: CASSQGQRGWSEQFF. CDR3 coding DNA: TGTGCCAGCAGTCAGGGGCAGCGGGGATGGAGTGAGCAGTTCTTC.

The genes are TRBV2 and TRBJ2-3; tentative D call: TRBD2 (6 bases). This CDR3 spans 13 amino acids. Germline V gene lookup returns CDR1 SNHLY and CDR2 FYNNEI. Trimming cost V 8 bases and J 7 bases, with 16 bases left between them. DNA of the CDR3: TGTGCCAGCCGGGTGGAGGGGCTATATACGCAGTATTTT. It translates to CASRVEGLYTQYF.

This clonotype was detected a few times. The chain recombines TRBV25-1 with TRBJ2-1; 7 bases fit TRBD1. This CDR3 has 15 amino acids. Trimming took 6 bases from V and 3 from J; bases not matched to a gene: 8. From germline, CDR1 is MGHDK and CDR2 SYGVNS. CDR3 sequence: CASRETGHLYNEQFF. The CDR3 bases are TGTGCCAGCAGAGAGACAGGGCATCTCTACAATGAGCAGTTCTTC.

This sequence joins TRBV20-1 and TRBJ2-1, with 11 positions matching TRBD2. CDR1 is DFQATT and CDR2 is SNEGSKA in the germline V gene (reference sequence). The CDR3 totals 17 residues. The ends lost 4 bases at V and 1 base at J; junction bases unmatched: 9. The CDR3 sequence is CSANHLLAGGSYNEQFF. The CDR3, as DNA: TGCAGTGCTAACCACCTCTTAGCGGGAGGGTCCTACAATGAGCAGTTCTTC.

CDR3 amino acids: CASSTILGRADTQYF. DNA of the CDR3: TGTGCCAGCAGCACAATCTTGGGACGAGCAGATACGCAGTATTTT. The chain carries TRBV4-2 and TRBJ2-3; D might be TRBD1 or TRBD2, each matching 5 bases. The germline V and J ends were trimmed by 5 bases and 4 bases, with 16 bases remaining between them. Germline-derived CDR1 and CDR2 are LGHNA and YNFKEQ. CDR3 length: 15 residues.

In this sample, this clonotype turned up a few times. The rearrangement uses TRBV10-3 and TRBJ2-7; 7 bases fit TRBD1. J gave up 2 bases and V 0 bases, and 1 base lay outside the gene matches. The CDR3 spans 14 residues. Germline lookup yields CDR1 ENHRY and CDR2 SYGVKD. CDR3 sequence reads: CAISESDRTYEQYF. CDR3 coding DNA: TGTGCCATCAGTGAGTCGGACAGGACCTACGAGCAGTACTTC.